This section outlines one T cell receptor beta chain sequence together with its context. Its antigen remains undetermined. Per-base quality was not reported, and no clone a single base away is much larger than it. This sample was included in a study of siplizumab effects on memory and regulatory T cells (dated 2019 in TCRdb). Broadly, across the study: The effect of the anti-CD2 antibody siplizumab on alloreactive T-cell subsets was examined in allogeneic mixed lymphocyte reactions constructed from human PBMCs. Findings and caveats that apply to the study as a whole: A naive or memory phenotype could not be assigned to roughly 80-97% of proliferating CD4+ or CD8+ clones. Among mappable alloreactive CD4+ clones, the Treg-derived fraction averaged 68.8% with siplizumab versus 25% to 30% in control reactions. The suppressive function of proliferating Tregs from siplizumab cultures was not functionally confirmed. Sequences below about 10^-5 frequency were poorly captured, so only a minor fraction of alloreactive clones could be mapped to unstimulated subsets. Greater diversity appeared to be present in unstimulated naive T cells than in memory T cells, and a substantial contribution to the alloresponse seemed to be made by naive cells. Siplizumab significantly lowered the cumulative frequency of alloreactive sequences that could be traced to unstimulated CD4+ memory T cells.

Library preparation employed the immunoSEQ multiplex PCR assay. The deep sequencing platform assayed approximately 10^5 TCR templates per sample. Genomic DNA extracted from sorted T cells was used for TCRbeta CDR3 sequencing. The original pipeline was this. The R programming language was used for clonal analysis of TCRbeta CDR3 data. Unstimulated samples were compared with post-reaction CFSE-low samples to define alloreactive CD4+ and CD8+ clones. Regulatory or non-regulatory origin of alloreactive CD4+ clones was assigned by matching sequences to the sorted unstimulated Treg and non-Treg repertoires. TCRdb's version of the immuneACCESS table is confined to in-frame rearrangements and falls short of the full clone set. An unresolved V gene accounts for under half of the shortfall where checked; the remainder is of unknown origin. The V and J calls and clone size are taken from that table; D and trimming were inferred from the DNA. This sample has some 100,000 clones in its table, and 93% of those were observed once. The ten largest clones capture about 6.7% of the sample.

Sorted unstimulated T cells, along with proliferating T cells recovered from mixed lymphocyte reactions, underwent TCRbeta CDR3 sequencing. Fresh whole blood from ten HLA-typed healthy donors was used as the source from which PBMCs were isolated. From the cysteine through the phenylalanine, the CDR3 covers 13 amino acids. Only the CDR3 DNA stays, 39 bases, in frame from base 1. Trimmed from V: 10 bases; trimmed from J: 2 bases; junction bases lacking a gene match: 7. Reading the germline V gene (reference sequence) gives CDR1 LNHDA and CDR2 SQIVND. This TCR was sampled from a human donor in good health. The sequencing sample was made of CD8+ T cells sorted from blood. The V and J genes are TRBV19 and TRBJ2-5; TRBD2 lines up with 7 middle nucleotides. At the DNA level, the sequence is TGTGCCACTGCTTTCGGGGGGCAAGAGACCCAGTACTTC. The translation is CATAFGGQETQYF.